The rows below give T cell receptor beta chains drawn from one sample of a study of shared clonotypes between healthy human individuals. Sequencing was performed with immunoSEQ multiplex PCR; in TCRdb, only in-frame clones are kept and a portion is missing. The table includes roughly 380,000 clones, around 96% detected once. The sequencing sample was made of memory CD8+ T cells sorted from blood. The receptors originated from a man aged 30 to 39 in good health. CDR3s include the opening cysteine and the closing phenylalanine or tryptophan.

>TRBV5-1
CASSLAGGSNQPQHF
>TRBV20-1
CSASLTETQYF
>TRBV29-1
CSVDATKRDTQYF
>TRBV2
CASSVYGQPQHF
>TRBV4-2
CASSHLVAGEADTQYF
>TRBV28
CASKGLAGGVETQYF
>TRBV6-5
CASSYSKFVSYEQYF
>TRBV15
CATSREGRSQETQYF
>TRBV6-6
CASTRGNEKLFF
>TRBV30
CAWSVSFGSYEQYF
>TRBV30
CAWMGGDTEAFF
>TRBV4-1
CASSQDPLLAQETQYF
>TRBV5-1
CASSLYGDSTDTQYF
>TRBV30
CAWSPDWGGNYEQYF